Described below is a single T cell receptor beta chain sequence and its context. Regarding time point: blood at routine non-recurrence follow-up after resection. Whole RNA from tumor, nontumor lung or frozen PBMC was sequenced unsorted. This sample stems from a study of spatial heterogeneity in lung cancer. Study-wide context: Those follow-up PBMC samples that were available underwent sequencing, at a median interval of approximately 22 months following resection.

Each TCR cDNA molecule carried a unique molecular identifier. TCRdb used MiXCR to reprocess the 5' RACE reads, holding one entry per CDR3 protein. This table holds more than 95,000 distinct CDR3 sequences, 10% to 15% found once. This CDR3 has 13 amino acids. From germline, CDR1 is SQVTM and CDR2 ANQGSEA. V was trimmed by 5 bases and J by 6 bases, leaving 16 bases between them. The chain uses TRBV29-1 and TRBJ1-1; D may be TRBD1 (5 bases). The sample here was PBMCs, taken at follow-up. This receptor was taken from a male donor with early-stage non-small cell lung cancer. CDR3 sequence (DNA): TGCAGCGTTTGGGACCGGACTGGCGCTGAAGCTTTCTTT. Encoded protein: CSVWDRTGAEAFF.